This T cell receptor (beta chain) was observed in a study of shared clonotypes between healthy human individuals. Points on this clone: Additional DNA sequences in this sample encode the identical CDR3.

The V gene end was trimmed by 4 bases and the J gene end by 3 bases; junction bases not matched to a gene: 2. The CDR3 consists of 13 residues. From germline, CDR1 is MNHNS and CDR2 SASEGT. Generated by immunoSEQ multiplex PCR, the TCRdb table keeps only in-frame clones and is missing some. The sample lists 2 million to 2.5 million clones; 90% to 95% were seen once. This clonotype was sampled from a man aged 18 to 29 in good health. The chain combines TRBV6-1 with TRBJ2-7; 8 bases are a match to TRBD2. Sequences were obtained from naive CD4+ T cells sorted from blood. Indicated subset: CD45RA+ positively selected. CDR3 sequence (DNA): TGTGCCAGCAGTGGACTAGCGCACTACGAGCAGTACTTC. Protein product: CASSGLAHYEQYF.